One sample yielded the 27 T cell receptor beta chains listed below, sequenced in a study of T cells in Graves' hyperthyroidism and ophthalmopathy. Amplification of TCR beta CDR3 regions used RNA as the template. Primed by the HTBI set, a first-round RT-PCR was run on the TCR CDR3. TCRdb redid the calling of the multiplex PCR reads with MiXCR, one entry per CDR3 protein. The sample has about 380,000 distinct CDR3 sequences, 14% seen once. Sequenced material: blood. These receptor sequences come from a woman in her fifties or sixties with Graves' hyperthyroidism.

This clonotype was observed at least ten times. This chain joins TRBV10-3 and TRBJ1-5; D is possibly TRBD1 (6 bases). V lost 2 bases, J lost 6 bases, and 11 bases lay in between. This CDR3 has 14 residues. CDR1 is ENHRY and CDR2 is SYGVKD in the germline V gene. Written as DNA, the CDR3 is TGTGCCATCAGTGAGATGGGGGCGCGTCAGCCCCAGCATTTT. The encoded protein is CAISEMGARQPQHF.

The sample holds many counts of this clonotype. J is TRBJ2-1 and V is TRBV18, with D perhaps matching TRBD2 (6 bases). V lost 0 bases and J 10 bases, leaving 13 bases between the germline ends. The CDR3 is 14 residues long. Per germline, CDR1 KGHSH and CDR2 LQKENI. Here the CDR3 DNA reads TGTGCCAGCTCACCACCCGGGACTCCGAAGGAGCAGTTCTTC. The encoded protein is CASSPPGTPKEQFF.

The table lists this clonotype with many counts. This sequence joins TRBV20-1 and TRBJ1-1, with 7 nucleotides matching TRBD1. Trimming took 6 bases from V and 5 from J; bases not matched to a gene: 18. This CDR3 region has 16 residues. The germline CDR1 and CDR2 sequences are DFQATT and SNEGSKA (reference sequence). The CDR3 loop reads CSATQGQDGGSTEAFF. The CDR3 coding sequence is TGCAGTGCCACACAGGGGCAGGACGGGGGGAGTACTGAAGCTTTCTTT.

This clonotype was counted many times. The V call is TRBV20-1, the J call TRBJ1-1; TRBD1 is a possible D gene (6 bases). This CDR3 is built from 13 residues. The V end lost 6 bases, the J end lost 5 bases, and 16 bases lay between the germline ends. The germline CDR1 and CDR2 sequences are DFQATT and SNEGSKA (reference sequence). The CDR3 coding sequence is TGCAGTGCCCCCGGGGGGCGTGTAACTGAAGCTTTCTTT. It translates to CSAPGGRVTEAFF.

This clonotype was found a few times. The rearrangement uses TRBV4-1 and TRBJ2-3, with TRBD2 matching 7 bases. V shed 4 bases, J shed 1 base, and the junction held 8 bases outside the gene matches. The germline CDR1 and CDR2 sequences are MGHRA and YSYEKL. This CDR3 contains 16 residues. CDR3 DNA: TGCGCCAGCAGCCGCCTGGGGGACTACCGCACAGATACGCAGTATTTT. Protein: CASSRLGDYRTDTQYF.

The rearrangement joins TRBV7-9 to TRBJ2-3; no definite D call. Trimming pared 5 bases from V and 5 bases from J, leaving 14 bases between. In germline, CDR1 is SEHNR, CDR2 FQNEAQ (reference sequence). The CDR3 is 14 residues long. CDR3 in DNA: TGTGCCAGCAGCCAAGATGGGTCTGGAGATACGCAGTATTTT. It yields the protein CASSQDGSGDTQYF.

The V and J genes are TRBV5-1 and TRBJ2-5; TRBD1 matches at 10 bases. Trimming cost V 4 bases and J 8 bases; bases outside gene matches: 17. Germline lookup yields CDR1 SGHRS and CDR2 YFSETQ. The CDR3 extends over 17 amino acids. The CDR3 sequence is CASSPRPGTGVGGTQYF. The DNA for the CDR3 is TGCGCCAGCAGCCCCAGACCCGGGACAGGGGTCGGGGGCACCCAGTACTTC.

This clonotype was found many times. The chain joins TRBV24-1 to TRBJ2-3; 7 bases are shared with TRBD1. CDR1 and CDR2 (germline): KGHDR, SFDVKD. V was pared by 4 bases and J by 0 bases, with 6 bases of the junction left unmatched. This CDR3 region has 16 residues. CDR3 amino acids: CATSDVDRASTDTQYF. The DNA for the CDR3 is TGTGCCACCAGTGACGTAGACAGGGCCAGCACAGATACGCAGTATTTT.

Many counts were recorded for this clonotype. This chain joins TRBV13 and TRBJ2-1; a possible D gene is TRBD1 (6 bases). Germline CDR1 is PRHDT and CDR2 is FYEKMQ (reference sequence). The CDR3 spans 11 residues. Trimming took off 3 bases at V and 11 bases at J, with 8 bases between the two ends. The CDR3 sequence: CASSFGDKQFF. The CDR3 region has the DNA TGTGCCAGCAGCTTCGGGGACAAGCAGTTCTTC.

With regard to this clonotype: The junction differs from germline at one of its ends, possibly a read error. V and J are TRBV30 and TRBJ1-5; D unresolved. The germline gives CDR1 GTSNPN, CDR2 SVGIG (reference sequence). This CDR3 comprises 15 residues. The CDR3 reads CAWGVAPGSNQPQHF. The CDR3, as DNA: TGTGCCTGGGGTGTAGCCCCAGGAAGCAATCAGCCCCAGCATTTT.

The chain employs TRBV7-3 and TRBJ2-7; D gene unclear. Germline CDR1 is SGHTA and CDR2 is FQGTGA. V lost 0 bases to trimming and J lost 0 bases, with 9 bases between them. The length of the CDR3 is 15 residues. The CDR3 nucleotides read TGTGCCAGCAGCTTAACCAGCATGAGCTCCTACGAGCAGTACTTC. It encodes CASSLTSMSSYEQYF.

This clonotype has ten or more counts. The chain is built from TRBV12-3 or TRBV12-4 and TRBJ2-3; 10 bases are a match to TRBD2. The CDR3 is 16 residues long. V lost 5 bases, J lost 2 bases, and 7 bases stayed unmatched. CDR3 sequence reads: CASSPRTSGNTDTQYF. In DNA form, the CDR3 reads TGTGCCAGCAGTCCCCGGACTAGCGGAAACACAGATACGCAGTATTTT.

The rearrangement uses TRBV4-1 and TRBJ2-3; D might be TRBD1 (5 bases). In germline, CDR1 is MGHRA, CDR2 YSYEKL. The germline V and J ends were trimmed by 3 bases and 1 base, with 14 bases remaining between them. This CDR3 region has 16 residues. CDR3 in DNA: TGCGCCAGCAGCCACTATGGGGCGCTGGGCACAGATACGCAGTATTTT. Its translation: CASSHYGALGTDTQYF.

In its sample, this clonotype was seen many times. The CDR3: CASSQAGLLYF. In nucleotides, the CDR3 is TGCGCCAGCAGCCAAGCGGGTCTTCTGTATTTT. The J gene is TRBJ2-3, the V gene TRBV4-1, with D unresolved. Germline V gene data show CDR1 as MGHRA and CDR2 as YSYEKL. Trimming removed 1 base from V and 14 bases from J, with 10 bases in between. This CDR3 is built from 11 residues.

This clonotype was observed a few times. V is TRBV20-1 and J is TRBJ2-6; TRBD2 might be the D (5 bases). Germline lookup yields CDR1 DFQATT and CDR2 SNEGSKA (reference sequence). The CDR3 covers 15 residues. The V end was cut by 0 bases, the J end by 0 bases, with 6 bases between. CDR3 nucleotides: TGCAGTGCTAGAGATCGGGGCTCTGGGGCCAACGTCCTGACTTTC. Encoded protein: CSARDRGSGANVLTF.

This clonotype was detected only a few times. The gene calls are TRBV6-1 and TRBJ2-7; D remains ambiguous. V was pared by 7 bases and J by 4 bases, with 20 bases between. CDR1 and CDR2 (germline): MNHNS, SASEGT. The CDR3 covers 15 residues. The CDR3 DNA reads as TGTGCCAGCATCCACAACCGGGTGTGGGGTTACGAGCAGTACTTC. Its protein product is CASIHNRVWGYEQYF.

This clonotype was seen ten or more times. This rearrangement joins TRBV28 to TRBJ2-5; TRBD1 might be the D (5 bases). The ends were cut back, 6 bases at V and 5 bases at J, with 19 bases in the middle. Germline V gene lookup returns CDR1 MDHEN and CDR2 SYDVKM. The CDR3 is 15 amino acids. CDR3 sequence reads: CASSPGRTTGETQYF. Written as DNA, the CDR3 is TGTGCCAGCAGCCCCGGTAGGACAACCGGGGAGACCCAGTACTTC.

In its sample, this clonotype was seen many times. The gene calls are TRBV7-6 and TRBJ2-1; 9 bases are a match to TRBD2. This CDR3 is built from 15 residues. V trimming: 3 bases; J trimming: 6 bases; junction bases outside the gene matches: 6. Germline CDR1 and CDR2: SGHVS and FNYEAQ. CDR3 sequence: CASSFAGGPSNEQFF. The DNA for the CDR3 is TGTGCCAGCAGCTTCGCGGGAGGGCCATCCAATGAGCAGTTCTTC.

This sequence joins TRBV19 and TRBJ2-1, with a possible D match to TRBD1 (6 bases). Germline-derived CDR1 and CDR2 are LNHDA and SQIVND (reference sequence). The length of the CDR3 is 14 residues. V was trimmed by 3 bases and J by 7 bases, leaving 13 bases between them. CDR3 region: CASSMQGSGNEQFF. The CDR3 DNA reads TGTGCCAGTAGTATGCAGGGGTCAGGGAATGAGCAGTTCTTC.

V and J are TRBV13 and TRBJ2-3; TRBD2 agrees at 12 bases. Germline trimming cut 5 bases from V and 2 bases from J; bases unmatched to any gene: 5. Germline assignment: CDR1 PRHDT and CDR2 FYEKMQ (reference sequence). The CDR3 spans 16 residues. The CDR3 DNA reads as TGTGCCAGCAGCAAGGGGACTAGCGGGCACACAGATACGCAGTATTTT. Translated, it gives CASSKGTSGHTDTQYF.

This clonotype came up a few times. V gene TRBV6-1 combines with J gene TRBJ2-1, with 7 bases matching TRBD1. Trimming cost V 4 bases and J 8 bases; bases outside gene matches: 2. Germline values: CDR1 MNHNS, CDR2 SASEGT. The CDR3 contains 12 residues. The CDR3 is CASSAQGDEQFF. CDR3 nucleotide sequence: TGTGCCAGCAGTGCCCAGGGGGATGAGCAGTTCTTC.

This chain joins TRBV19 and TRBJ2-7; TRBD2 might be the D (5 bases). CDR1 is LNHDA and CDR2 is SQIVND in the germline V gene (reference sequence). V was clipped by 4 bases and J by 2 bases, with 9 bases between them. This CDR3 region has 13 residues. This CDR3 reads CASSNRDPYEQYF. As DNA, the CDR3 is TGTGCCAGTAGTAACCGGGATCCCTACGAGCAGTACTTC.

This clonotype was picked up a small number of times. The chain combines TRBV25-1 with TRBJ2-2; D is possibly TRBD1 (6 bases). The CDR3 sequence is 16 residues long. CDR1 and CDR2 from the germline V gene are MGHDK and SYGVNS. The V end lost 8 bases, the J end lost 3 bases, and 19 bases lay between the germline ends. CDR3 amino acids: CASRRSEAGDTGELFF. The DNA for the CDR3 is TGTGCCAGCCGGCGAAGCGAAGCAGGGGACACCGGGGAGCTGTTTTTT.

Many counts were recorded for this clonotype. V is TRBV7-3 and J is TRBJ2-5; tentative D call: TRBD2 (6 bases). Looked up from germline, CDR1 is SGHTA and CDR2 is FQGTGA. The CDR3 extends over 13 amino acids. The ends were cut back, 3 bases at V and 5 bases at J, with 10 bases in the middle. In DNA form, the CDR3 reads TGTGCCAGCAGCTTCTCTAGCGACGAGACCCAGTACTTC. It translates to CASSFSSDETQYF.

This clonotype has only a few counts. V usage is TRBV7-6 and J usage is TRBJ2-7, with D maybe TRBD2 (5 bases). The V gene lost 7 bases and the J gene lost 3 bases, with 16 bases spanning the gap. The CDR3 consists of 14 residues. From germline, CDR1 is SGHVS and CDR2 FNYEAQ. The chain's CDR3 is CASTPFRGDYEQYF. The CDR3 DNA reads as TGTGCCAGCACCCCCTTTCGGGGTGACTACGAGCAGTACTTC.

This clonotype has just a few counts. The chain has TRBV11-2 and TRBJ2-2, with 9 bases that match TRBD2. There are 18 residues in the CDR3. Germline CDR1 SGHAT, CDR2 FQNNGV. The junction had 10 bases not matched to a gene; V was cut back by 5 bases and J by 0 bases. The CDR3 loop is CASSPRASGATNTGELFF. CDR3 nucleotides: TGTGCCAGCAGCCCCCGGGCTAGCGGGGCTACGAACACCGGGGAGCTGTTTTTT.

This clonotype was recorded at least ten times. CDR3 DNA sequence: TGTGCCAGCAGCCAAACTAGGGAATATCTCTATGAGCAGTTCTTC. Translated: CASSQTREYLYEQFF. This sequence joins TRBV11-2 and TRBJ2-1; D might be TRBD2 (5 bases). The V gene lost 5 bases and the J gene lost 8 bases, with 19 bases spanning the gap. The CDR3 runs to 15 residues. Germline loops: CDR1 SGHAT, CDR2 FQNNGV.